Listed below are T cell receptor beta chains from one sample, sequenced in a study of blood T cell repertoires in COVID-19. TCRdb keeps only in-frame clones here, not all; method: immunoSEQ multiplex PCR. In the table there are approximately 210,000 clones, roughly 80% of which are singletons. The sample taken for sequencing was peripheral blood. Source of these receptors: a woman aged 70-85 years with active or convalescent COVID-19. The CDR3 runs from the conserved cysteine through the conserved F or W. The D gene is left open where the match is weak. Size tells how often a clone was seen (once, few, many) or the class of an expanded clone, and some rows leave it out.

15	TRBV28	TRBJ1-2	-	TRBD1	CASRFQGGYGYGYTF	TGTGCCAGCAGATTCCAGGGGGGATACGGCTATGGCTACACCTTC
15	TRBV19	TRBJ2-3	-	TRBD1	CASYDRGSGTDTQYF	TGTGCCAGCTATGACAGGGGTTCTGGCACAGATACGCAGTATTTT
20	TRBV4-1	TRBJ1-5	-	TRBD1	CASSQAPTGTGKYSNQPQHF	TGCGCCAGCAGCCAAGCCCCAACCGGGACAGGGAAGTATAGCAATCAGCCCCAGCATTTT
11	TRBV20-1	TRBJ1-3	-	-	CSAQARNTIYF	TGCAGTGCTCAGGCTCGAAACACCATATATTTT
17	TRBV7-3	TRBJ2-3	-	-	CASSLYPQGSSTDTQYF	TGTGCCAGCAGCTTGTATCCCCAGGGCTCTAGCACAGATACGCAGTATTTT
15	TRBV21-1	TRBJ1-5	once	-	CASSTPYGENQPQHF	TGTGCCAGCAGCACGCCTTACGGGGAGAATCAGCCCCAGCATTTT
14	TRBV5-1	TRBJ2-3	-	-	CASSFGLRTDTQYF	TGCGCCAGCAGCTTTGGACTTCGCACAGATACGCAGTATTTT
16	TRBV7-2	TRBJ2-1	-	-	CASSLGLAPQLNEQFF	TGTGCCAGCAGCTTAGGTTTAGCGCCCCAACTCAATGAGCAGTTCTTC
16	TRBV4-1	TRBJ1-4	few	-	CASSQVGLATNEKLFF	TGCGCCAGCAGCCAAGTAGGACTTGCAACTAATGAAAAACTGTTTTTT
13	TRBV2	TRBJ1-2	-	-	CASDEPPSVGYTF	TGTGCCAGTGATGAACCACCGAGCGTCGGCTACACCTTC
13	TRBV3-1/TRBV3-2	TRBJ2-7	-	TRBD1	CASSYRQGEGQYF	TGTGCCAGCAGCTACCGACAGGGTGAAGGGCAGTACTTC
16	TRBV3-1/TRBV3-2	TRBJ2-3	-	TRBD2	CASSQETSGGTDTQYF	TGTGCCAGCAGCCAAGAGACTAGCGGGGGGACAGATACGCAGTATTTT
17	TRBV10-3	TRBJ2-3	-	-	CAISEGGARASTDTQYF	TGTGCCATCAGTGAGGGGGGGGCGCGTGCTAGCACAGATACGCAGTATTTT
15	TRBV5-1	TRBJ1-1	-	TRBD1	CASSLVGRGDTEAFF	TGCGCCAGCAGCTTGGTAGGCAGGGGGGACACTGAAGCTTTCTTT
15	TRBV7-9	TRBJ1-4	once	TRBD1	CASSLGQGRDEKLFF	TGTGCCAGCAGCTTGGGACAGGGGAGGGATGAAAAACTGTTTTTT
16	TRBV5-6	TRBJ2-7	-	TRBD1	CASSPKTGGVPYEQYF	TGTGCCAGCAGCCCTAAGACAGGGGGGGTCCCCTACGAGCAGTACTTC
14	TRBV5-6	TRBJ2-4	-	TRBD2	CASSPGLVQNIQYF	TGTGCCAGCAGCCCGGGACTAGTGCAAAACATTCAGTACTTC
16	TRBV5-8	TRBJ2-5	-	-	CASSDPGLLDQETQYF	TGTGCCAGCAGCGATCCGGGCCTACTAGATCAAGAGACCCAGTACTTC
16	TRBV7-2	TRBJ2-2	-	-	CASSPTSIRDTGELFF	TGTGCCAGCAGCCCGACTAGTATACGGGACACCGGGGAGCTGTTTTTT
15	TRBV5-1	TRBJ1-5	-	-	CASSLDPGVEQPQHF	TGCGCCAGCAGCTTGGATCCAGGGGTAGAGCAGCCCCAGCATTTT
16	TRBV27	TRBJ2-2	-	TRBD1	CASSPRGQGPWGELFF	TGTGCCAGCAGTCCACGGGGACAGGGGCCATGGGGGGAGCTGTTTTTT
16	TRBV5-1	TRBJ2-1	-	TRBD2	CASSLKKAGVSSEQFF	TGCGCCAGCAGCTTAAAAAAAGCGGGAGTTTCATCTGAGCAGTTCTTC
16	TRBV30	TRBJ1-6	-	TRBD1	CACPGTGSSYNSPLHF	TGTGCCTGCCCGGGGACAGGGAGCTCCTATAATTCACCCCTCCACTTT
13	TRBV2	TRBJ1-2	-	-	CASSQGQDYGYTF	TGTGCCAGCAGCCAAGGACAAGACTATGGCTACACCTTC
12	TRBV10-3	TRBJ2-2	-	TRBD1	CASGTGAGELFF	TGTGCCAGCGGGACAGGGGCCGGGGAGCTGTTTTTT
18	TRBV9	TRBJ1-4	-	-	CASSPRATETETNEKLFF	TGTGCCAGCAGCCCCAGGGCCACAGAGACCGAAACTAATGAAAAACTGTTTTTT
19	TRBV24-1	TRBJ2-6	-	TRBD1	CATSDNWGQGASGANVLTF	TGTGCCACCAGTGATAATTGGGGACAGGGGGCGTCTGGGGCCAACGTCCTGACTTTC
13	TRBV27	TRBJ1-1	-	-	CASLASSNTEAFF	TGTGCCAGCCTGGCCTCTTCGAACACTGAAGCTTTCTTT
12	TRBV12-3/TRBV12-4	TRBJ2-5	-	-	CASSFFGETQYF	TGTGCCAGCAGTTTCTTCGGAGAGACCCAGTACTTC
15	TRBV6-2/TRBV6-3	TRBJ1-5	-	-	CASSFQGGSNQPQHF	TGTGCCAGCAGTTTTCAAGGGGGTAGCAATCAGCCCCAGCATTTT